Below are 2 T cell receptor beta chains sequenced from a single sample in a study of technical replicates of blood from several donors. The method was immunoSEQ multiplex PCR; TCRdb's version includes in-frame clones alone and lacks a portion of them. The sample holds 65,000 to 95,000 clones, 93% seen once. The sequenced sample consisted of T cells isolated from PBMCs. The receptors derive from a human donor in good health.

The chain has TRBV28 and TRBJ1-3; D call uncertain. The CDR3 has 14 amino acids. CDR1 and CDR2 (germline): MDHEN, SYDVKM. V gave up 6 bases and J gave up 0 bases, with 9 bases separating them. The CDR3 loop reads CASRLPSSGNTIYF. CDR3 DNA: TGTGCCAGCAGACTTCCAAGCTCTGGAAACACCATATATTTT.

The V and J genes are TRBV7-6 and TRBJ1-1; D not certain. The germline V gene encodes CDR1 SGHVS and CDR2 FNYEAQ. Trimming stripped 5 bases from V and 2 bases from J, with 15 bases between. The CDR3 contains 15 residues. The CDR3 DNA follows: TGTGCCAGCAGCCCGTCCTCGGGTTCCAACACTGAAGCTTTCTTT. Translating gives CASSPSSGSNTEAFF.